The entry below describes one TCR beta chain. What it binds is not known. As for time point: persistent/refractory GD, antithyroid drugs over 5 years with positive TRAb. There was RNA extracted from PBMCs, and the TCR library was made from it. From an endocrinology department in Xi'an, China, came the patients. The sample is drawn from a study of regulatory T cells in long-lasting Graves disease. About the research overall: A definition of persistent Graves' disease required over 5 years of antithyroid drugs plus positive TSH receptor antibodies. Whole-study results and caveats: TCR diversity in persistent Graves' patients was below that of newly diagnosed ones.

Germline lookup yields CDR1 LGHDT and CDR2 YNNKEL (reference sequence). The V segment lost 5 bases and the J segment 3 bases; nucleotides outside the gene matches: 3. The CDR3 sequence is 14 residues long. Arm-PCR of CDR3 regions and iRepertoire HTBI primers were used to build TCR beta libraries. TCRdb used MiXCR to reprocess the multiplex PCR reads, holding one entry per CDR3 protein. The table lists roughly 430,000 distinct CDR3 sequences, around 20% of them singletons. The receptor comes from a female donor with Graves disease. The sequences come from peripheral blood mononuclear cells (PBMCs), collected when the disease was refractory, from a patient treated with antithyroid drugs. This chain joins TRBV3-1 and TRBJ2-7, with 11 bases matching TRBD1. CDR3 protein: CASSWGTGGYEQYF. In DNA, the CDR3 is TGTGCCAGCAGCTGGGGGACAGGGGGCTACGAGCAGTACTTC.